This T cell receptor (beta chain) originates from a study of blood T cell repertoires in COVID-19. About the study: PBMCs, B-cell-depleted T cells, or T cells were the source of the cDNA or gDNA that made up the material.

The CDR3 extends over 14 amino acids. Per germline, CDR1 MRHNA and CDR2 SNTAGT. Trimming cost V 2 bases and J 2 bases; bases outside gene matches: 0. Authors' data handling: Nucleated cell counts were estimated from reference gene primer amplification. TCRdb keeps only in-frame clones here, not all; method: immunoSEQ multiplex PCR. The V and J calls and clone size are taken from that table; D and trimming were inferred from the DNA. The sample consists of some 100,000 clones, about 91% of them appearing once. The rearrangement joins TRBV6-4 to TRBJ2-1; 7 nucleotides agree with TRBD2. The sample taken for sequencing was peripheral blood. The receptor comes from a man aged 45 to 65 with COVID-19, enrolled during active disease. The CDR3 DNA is TGTGCCAGCAGTGACGGGGGGGCCTACAATGAGCAGTTCTTC. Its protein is CASSDGGAYNEQFF.